Given below is one T cell receptor beta chain in context. This entry belongs to a study of blood T cell repertoires in COVID-19. The wider study: Samples representing acute and convalescent COVID-19 were sourced from the United States, Italy and Spain.

Method: immunoSEQ multiplex PCR; TCRdb's copy keeps in-frame clones and lacks some. The sample lists approximately 210,000 clones; over 70% were seen once. The CDR3 runs 12 residues. The germline V and J ends were trimmed by 5 bases and 7 bases, with 11 bases remaining between them. Germline CDR1 is MGHDK and CDR2 is SYGVNS. The material sequenced was peripheral blood. The chain carries TRBV25-1 and TRBJ2-5, with D uncertain. The origin of this receptor is a woman aged 50 to 60 with acute or convalescent COVID-19. The CDR3 sequence is CASSPQVGTQYF. The CDR3 DNA sequence: TGTGCCAGCAGTCCCCAGGTGGGGACCCAGTACTTC.